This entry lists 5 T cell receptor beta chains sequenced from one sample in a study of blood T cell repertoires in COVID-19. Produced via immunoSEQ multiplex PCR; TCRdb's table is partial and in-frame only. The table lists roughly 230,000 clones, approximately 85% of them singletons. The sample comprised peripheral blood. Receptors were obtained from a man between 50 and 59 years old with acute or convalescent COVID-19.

The CDR3 region is CASSSGGRPSGNTIYF. DNA for the CDR3: TGTGCCAGCAGCTCGGGGGGGCGGCCCTCTGGAAACACCATATATTTT. The chain links TRBV11-2 to TRBJ1-3; TRBD1 might be the D (6 bases). Germline V gene data show CDR1 as SGHAT and CDR2 as FQNNGV. Trimming cost V 4 bases and J 0 bases, with 13 bases left between them. This CDR3 is 16 amino acids long.

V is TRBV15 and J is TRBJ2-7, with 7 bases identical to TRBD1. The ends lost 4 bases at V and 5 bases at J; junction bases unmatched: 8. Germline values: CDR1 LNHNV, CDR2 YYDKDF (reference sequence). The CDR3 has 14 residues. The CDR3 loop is CATSKGQGVDEQYF. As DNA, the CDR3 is TGTGCCACCAGCAAAGGGCAGGGGGTCGACGAGCAGTACTTC.

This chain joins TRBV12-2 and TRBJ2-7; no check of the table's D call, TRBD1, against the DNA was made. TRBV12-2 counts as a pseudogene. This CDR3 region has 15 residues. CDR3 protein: CASRLAASLGAEQYF. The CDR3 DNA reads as TGTGCAAGTCGCTTAGCGGCCAGTTTAGGGGCCGAGCAGTACTTC.

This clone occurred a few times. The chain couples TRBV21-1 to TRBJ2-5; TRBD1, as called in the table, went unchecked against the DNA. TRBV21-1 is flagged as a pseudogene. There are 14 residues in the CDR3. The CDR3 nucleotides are TGTGCCAGCAGCAGTCAGGGGACCCAAGAGACCCAGTACTTC. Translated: CASSSQGTQETQYF.

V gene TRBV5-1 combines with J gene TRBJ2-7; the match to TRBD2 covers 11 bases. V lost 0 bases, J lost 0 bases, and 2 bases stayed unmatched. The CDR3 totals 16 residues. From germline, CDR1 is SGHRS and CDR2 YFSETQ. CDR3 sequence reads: CASSLGGLAGSYEQYF. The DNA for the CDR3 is TGCGCCAGCAGCTTGGGCGGACTAGCGGGCTCCTACGAGCAGTACTTC.